The clone carrying this TCR beta chain was observed a handful of times. Antigen specificity is unknown. This sample is drawn from a study of PD-1 blockade in classical Hodgkin lymphoma. The overall study: Nivolumab dosed at 3 mg/kg went to patients intravenously every 2 weeks.

With 5 bases removed from V and 7 bases from J, the gap between germline ends came to 12 bases. Germline V gives CDR1 KGHSH, CDR2 LQKENI. The CDR3 sequence is 13 residues long. Findings of the study overall: The study reported lower baseline TCR diversity in newly diagnosed patients than in healthy donors. By C4D1, CD4+ diversity increased significantly, especially in complete responders.

No patient escaped relapse after autologous stem cell transplantation, and brentuximab vedotin exposure varied. Best overall response was complete response, partial response or progressive disease in these relapsed/refractory classical Hodgkin lymphoma patients. TCRdb's table, derived via immunoSEQ multiplex PCR, lists solely in-frame clones and lacks some. The data show about 29,000 clones, with approximately 72% seen just once and about 32% held by the top ten. The chain is built from TRBV18 and TRBJ1-5; D remains ambiguous. The sequenced sample was peripheral blood mononuclear cells (PBMCs), obtained before the second cycle of nivolumab. The clonotype was recovered from a human donor with classical Hodgkin lymphoma. As DNA, the CDR3 is TGTGCCAGCTCATTAATCCCCCGACAGCCCCAGCATTTT. This gives the protein CASSLIPRQPQHF.